The sequence of this T cell receptor (beta chain) was determined in a study of blood T cells in healthy people across ages. Together with a sample-barcoded 5' primer, a J-beta primer mix was included in a second PCR lasting about 7 to 11 cycles. A tag from a template-switch adaptor with 12 random nucleotides marked each cDNA molecule. TCRdb re-called the 5' RACE reads with MiXCR, one entry per CDR3 protein. The sample carries over 1,500,000 distinct CDR3 sequences, roughly 50% recorded once. The CDR3 contains 14 residues. J was trimmed by 3 bases and V by 4 bases; bases with no gene match: 6. Sequenced material: blood. This TCR derives from a woman aged 35 to 49 in good health. V usage is TRBV12-3 or TRBV12-4 and J usage is TRBJ2-7, with 7 bases fitting TRBD1. CDR3 residues: CASSSRTGLYEQYF. As DNA, the CDR3 is TGTGCCAGCAGTTCCCGGACAGGCCTCTACGAGCAGTACTTC.